The clone carrying this T cell receptor (beta chain) was recorded many times. The sample belongs to a study of T-cell reconstitution after alpha-beta-depleted transplantation in children. Preparing the TCRbeta library involved the use of unique molecular identifiers. TCRdb reprocessed the PCR reads via MiXCR and lists one record per CDR3 protein. The table lists some 200,000 distinct CDR3 sequences, roughly 6.8% of them singletons. The source material was PBMCs from the stem cell graft donor, sampled from the stem cell graft. The TCR sequence derives from a human donor who donated a stem cell graft to a child with Wiskott-Aldrich syndrome.

The chain's CDR3 is CASSSGLLRGSYEQYF. The CDR3 DNA reads as TGTGCCAGCAGTTCTGGTTTATTGCGGGGCTCCTACGAGCAGTACTTC. V and J are TRBV7-9 and TRBJ2-7; D is perhaps TRBD2 (6 bases). The V gene's germline CDR1 is SEHNR and CDR2 FQNEAQ (reference sequence). Trimming removed 6 bases at V and 0 bases at J, with 18 bases between. This CDR3 contains 16 residues.